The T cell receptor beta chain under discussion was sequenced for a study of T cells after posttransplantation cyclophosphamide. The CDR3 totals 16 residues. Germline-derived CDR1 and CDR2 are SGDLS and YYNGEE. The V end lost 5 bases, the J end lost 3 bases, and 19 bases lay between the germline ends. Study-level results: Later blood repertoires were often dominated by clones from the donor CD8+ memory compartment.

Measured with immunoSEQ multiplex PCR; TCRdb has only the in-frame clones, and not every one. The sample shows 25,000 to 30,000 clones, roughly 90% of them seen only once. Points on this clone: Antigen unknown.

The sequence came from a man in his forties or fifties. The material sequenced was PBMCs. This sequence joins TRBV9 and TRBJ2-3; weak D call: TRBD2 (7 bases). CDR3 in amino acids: CASSVSGVGATDTQYF. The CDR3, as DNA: TGTGCCAGCAGTGTCAGCGGGGTGGGGGCTACAGATACGCAGTATTTT.